This TCR beta chain comes out of a study of blood T cell repertoires in COVID-19. Study in general: The cDNA or gDNA used as material had been derived from T cells, B-cell-depleted T cells, or PBMCs.

How the authors handled the data: Estimation of nucleated cell counts was performed using reference gene primer amplification. Sequencing used immunoSEQ multiplex PCR; TCRdb keeps in-frame clones, though not all of them. Clone size and the V and J calls come from that table; the DNA yielded D and trimming. The data show some 140,000 clones, around 83% seen once. The germline V gene has CDR1 KGHSH and CDR2 LQKENI. This CDR3 region has 15 residues. J gave up 3 bases and V 2 bases, and 3 bases lay outside the gene matches. V usage is TRBV18 and J usage is TRBJ2-3; TRBD1 aligns across 9 bases. The source of this sequence is a human donor in a cohort sampled during active COVID-19. The sequenced sample was peripheral blood. The CDR3 DNA reads as TGTGCCAGCTCACCAGGGACAGGGTCGACAGATACGCAGTATTTT. Protein sequence: CASSPGTGSTDTQYF. Complete variable domain (other parts from reference TRBV18 and TRBJ2-3): NAGVMQNPRHLVRRRGQEARLRCSPMKGHSHVYWYRQLPEEGLKFMVYLQKENIIDESGMPKERFSAEFPKEGPSILRIQQVVRGDSAAYFCASSPGTGSTDTQYFGPGTRLTVL.